This T cell receptor beta chain was retrieved from a study of shared clonotypes between healthy human individuals. Notes on the study in general: In a handful of donors, about 5% of naive CD4 clonotypes appeared in common.

Profiled with immunoSEQ multiplex PCR; TCRdb holds only in-frame clones, not every one. The repertoire holds hundreds of thousands of clones, with roughly 73% as singletons. V dropped 4 bases and J dropped 2 bases, with 20 bases sitting between them. CDR3 length equals 18 residues. Germline-derived CDR1 and CDR2 are SGHTA and FQGNSA. With respect to this clone: The target antigen is unknown.

Sequenced: memory CD4+ T cells sorted from blood. Described subset: CD45RA-negative fraction. The sequence was obtained from a young woman in good health. The chain combines TRBV7-2 with TRBJ2-2; weak D call: TRBD2 (6 bases). The CDR3 spells CASSYRRMTAGNTGELFF. CDR3 nucleotides: TGTGCCAGCAGCTACCGGCGGATGACCGCGGGAAACACCGGGGAGCTGTTTTTT.